This T cell receptor (beta chain) was documented in a study of blood T cell repertoires in COVID-19. Here immunoSEQ multiplex PCR was the method, and the copy in TCRdb shows in-frame clones only, minus some. Here the sample spans 200,000 or so clones, 70% to 90% being singletons. Germline CDR1 KGHDR, CDR2 SFDVKD. V gave up 7 bases and J gave up 4 bases; unmatched junction bases: 7. The CDR3 runs 14 residues. This chain connects TRBV24-1 to TRBJ2-7, with 9 bases matching TRBD1. Specimen: PBMCs or T cells enriched from blood (not recorded which). This clonotype was obtained from a man younger than 45 who had recovered from COVID-19. CDR3 residues: CATSRTGAAYEQYF. The CDR3 nucleotides are TGTGCCACCAGCCGGACAGGGGCGGCATACGAGCAGTACTTC.